The clone carrying this T cell receptor beta chain has only a few counts. Its antigen is undetermined. TCRdb independently ran MiXCR on the reads; one entry per CDR3 protein. The repertoire holds roughly 760,000 distinct CDR3 sequences, with 35% as singletons. The sample belongs to a study of T cell repertoires in cytomegalovirus infection. V shed 6 bases and J shed 0 bases, with 14 bases lying between them. The length of the CDR3 is 15 residues. The study, taken as a whole, reports: Adding up the frequency of public TCR beta families identified people who carried CMV plus the relevant HLA. Clonotypes of TCR beta that were HLA-C-restricted and CMV-specific dominated the ex vivo response.

V is TRBV12-3 or TRBV12-4 and J is TRBJ1-2; D may be TRBD1 (5 bases). This receptor was taken from a human donor in good health (CMV status not recorded). Some clones in this sample may be carry-over from other donors' samples. What was sequenced was PBMCs. This CDR3 is CASSPGQRPNYGYTF. In nucleotides, the CDR3 is TGTGCCAGCAGCCCCGGACAAAGACCTAACTATGGCTACACCTTC.